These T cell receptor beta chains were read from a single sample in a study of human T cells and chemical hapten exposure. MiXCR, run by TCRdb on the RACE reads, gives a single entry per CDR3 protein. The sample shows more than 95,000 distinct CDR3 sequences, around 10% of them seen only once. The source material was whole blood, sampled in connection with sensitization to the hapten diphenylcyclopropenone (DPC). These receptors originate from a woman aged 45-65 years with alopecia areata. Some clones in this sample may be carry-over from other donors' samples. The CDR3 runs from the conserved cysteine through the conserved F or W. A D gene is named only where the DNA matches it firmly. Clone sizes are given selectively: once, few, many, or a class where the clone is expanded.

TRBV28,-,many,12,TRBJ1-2,TGTGCCAGCAGTCCCAACAGGAGGGGCTACACCTTC,CASSPNRRGYTF
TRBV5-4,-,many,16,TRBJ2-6,TGTGCCAGCAGCGGGGGACAACCCTCTGGGGCCAACGTCCTGACTTTC,CASSGGQPSGANVLTF
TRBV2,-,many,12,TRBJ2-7,TGTGCCAGCAGAGGGGAGTCCCTCGAGCAGTACTTC,CASRGESLEQYF
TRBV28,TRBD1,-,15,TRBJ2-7,TGTGCCAGTTCCCCAAATACAGGGGGCCTGTATGTGCAGTACTTC,CASSPNTGGLYVQYF
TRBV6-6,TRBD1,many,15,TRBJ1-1,TGTGCCAGCAGTTACAGGGGGCGCGGAATTGCTGAAGCTTTCTTT,CASSYRGRGIAEAFF
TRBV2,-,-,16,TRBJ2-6,TGTGCCAGCACCGAAGTCGTATACTCTGGGGCCAACGTCCTGACTTTC,CASTEVVYSGANVLTF
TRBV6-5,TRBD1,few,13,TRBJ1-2,TGTGCCAGCAGTTCTGACAGGGCCTATGGCTACACCTTC,CASSSDRAYGYTF
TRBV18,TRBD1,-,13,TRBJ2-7,TGTGCCAGCTCGCCCGGGACAGGGGTCGAGCAGTACTTC,CASSPGTGVEQYF
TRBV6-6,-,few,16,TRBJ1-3,TGTGCCAGCAGTCTTCCTGGGACGTTCTCTGGAAACACCATATATTTT,CASSLPGTFSGNTIYF
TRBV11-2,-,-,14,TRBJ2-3,TGTGCCAGCAGCGTACAGGGTGCAGGGGATACGCAGTATTTT,CASSVQGAGDTQYF
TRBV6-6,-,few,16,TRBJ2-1,TGTGCCAGCAGTTACTCGGAGTCTAACTTGGGGGGTGAGCAGTTCTTC,CASSYSESNLGGEQFF
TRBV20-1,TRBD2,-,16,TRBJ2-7,TGCAGTGCTCGTGCCGGGACTAGCGGGAGAGGCGACGAGCAGTACTTC,CSARAGTSGRGDEQYF
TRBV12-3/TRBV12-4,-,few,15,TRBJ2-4,TGTGCCAGCAGTCCTTTGGGGGCGACCAAAAACATTCAGTACTTC,CASSPLGATKNIQYF
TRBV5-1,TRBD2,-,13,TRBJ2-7,TGCGCCAGCAAGCGGGGGGGCGACTACGAGCAGTACTTC,CASKRGGDYEQYF
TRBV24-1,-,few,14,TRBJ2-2,TGTGCCACCAGTGATTTGGCTGCGGACGGGGAGCTGTTTTTT,CATSDLAADGELFF
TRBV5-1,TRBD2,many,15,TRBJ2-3,TGCGCCAGCAGCTACTTAGCGGGAGACACAGATACGCAGTATTTT,CASSYLAGDTDTQYF
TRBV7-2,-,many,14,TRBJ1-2,TGTGCCAGCAGCTTACAAGGTCTCAACTATGGCTACACCTTC,CASSLQGLNYGYTF
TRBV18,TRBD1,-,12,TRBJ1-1,TGTGCCAGCTCACCCGACAGGGTAGAAGCTTTCTTT,CASSPDRVEAFF
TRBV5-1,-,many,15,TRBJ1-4,TGCGCCAGCAGCTTGGCGGGGGGCCTACTCCCAAAACTGTTTTTT,CASSLAGGLLPKLFF
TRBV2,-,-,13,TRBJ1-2,TGTGCCAGCAATCGGGACATGGACTATGGCTACACCTTC,CASNRDMDYGYTF
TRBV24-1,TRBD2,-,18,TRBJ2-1,TGTGCCACCAGTGATTCGATAGCGGGAGGGCCGACAGGCAATGAGCAGTTCTTC,CATSDSIAGGPTGNEQFF
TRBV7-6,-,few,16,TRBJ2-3,TGTGCCAGCAGCTCAACTCAGGGGGGGAGCACAGATACGCAGTATTTT,CASSSTQGGSTDTQYF
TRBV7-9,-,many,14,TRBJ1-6,TGTGCCAGCAGCTCCCAGGGTGTACGCTCACCCCTCCACTTT,CASSSQGVRSPLHF
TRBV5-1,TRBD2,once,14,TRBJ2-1,TGCGCCAGCAGCTCGACTAGCGGGAGTAATGAGCAGTTCTTC,CASSSTSGSNEQFF
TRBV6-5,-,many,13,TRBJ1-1,TGTGCCAGCACCCCCCGGCCAGGGGCTGAAGCTTTCTTT,CASTPRPGAEAFF
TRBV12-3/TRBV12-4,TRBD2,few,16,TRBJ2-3,TGTGCCAGCAGCCGCCTACTAGCGGGAGAATCAGATACGCAGTATTTT,CASSRLLAGESDTQYF
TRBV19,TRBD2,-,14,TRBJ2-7,TGTGCCAGTAGGACTAGCGGGAGTCGTTACGAGCAGTACTTC,CASRTSGSRYEQYF
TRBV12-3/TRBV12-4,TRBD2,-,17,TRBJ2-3,TGTTCCAGCAGTTTCGGCCGGGAGGAGGGAACTTTGGATACGCAGTATTTT,CSSSFGREEGTLDTQYF
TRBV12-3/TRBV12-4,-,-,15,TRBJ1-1,TGTGCCAGCAGTTCCCCCCGGGGATTGAACACTGAAGCTTTCTTT,CASSSPRGLNTEAFF
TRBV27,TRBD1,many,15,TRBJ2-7,TGTGCCAGCAGCTCGGGGACAGCTAGGGCTGGGGAGCAGTACTTC,CASSSGTARAGEQYF
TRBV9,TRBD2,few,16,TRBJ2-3,TGTGCCAGCAGCGTAGGAAGCGGGAGAGGGACAGATACGCAGTATTTT,CASSVGSGRGTDTQYF
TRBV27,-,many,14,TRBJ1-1,TGTGCCAGCAGTTCATGGGGGATGAACACTGAAGCTTTCTTT,CASSSWGMNTEAFF
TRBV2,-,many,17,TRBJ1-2,TGTGCCTCATCACAGCAGTTAACCCAACAGGCCAACTATGGCTACACCTTC,CASSQQLTQQANYGYTF
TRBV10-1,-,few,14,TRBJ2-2,TGCGCCAGCAGTGATGCGGGGCCCGCCGGGGAGCTGTTTTTT,CASSDAGPAGELFF
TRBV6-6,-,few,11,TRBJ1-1,TGTGCCAGCGCGGTGAACACTGAAGCTTTCTTT,CASAVNTEAFF
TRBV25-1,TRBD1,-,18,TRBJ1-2,TGTGCCAGCAGTGGGGTACAGGGGGCTACCTCACTGACCTATGGCTACACCTTC,CASSGVQGATSLTYGYTF
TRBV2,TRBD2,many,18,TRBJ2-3,TGTGCCAGCAGTGAACGGGGGGGACTAGCGGGACTCACAGATACGCAGTATTTT,CASSERGGLAGLTDTQYF
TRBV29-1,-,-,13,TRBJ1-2,TGCAGCGTTGAAAAACTGGCCGCCTATGGCTACACCTTC,CSVEKLAAYGYTF
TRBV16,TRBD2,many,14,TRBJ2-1,TGTGCCAGCAGCCAACAGACTAGCGATAATGAGCAGTTCTTC,CASSQQTSDNEQFF
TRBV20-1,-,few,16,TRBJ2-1,TGCAGTGCTAGAGACTCTCAAGGGACTTTTCTTAATGAGCAGTTCTTC,CSARDSQGTFLNEQFF
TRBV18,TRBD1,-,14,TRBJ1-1,TGTGTCAGCTCACTGGGGACAGGGGCCACTGAAGCTTTCTTT,CVSSLGTGATEAFF
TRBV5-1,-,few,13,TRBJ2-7,TGCGCCAGCAGCTTGGACAGGGCCGGGGAGCAGTACTTC,CASSLDRAGEQYF
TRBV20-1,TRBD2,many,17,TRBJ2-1,TGCAGTGCTAGTTCGACAGAAGGACTAGCGGGAGACAATGAGCAGTTCTTC,CSASSTEGLAGDNEQFF